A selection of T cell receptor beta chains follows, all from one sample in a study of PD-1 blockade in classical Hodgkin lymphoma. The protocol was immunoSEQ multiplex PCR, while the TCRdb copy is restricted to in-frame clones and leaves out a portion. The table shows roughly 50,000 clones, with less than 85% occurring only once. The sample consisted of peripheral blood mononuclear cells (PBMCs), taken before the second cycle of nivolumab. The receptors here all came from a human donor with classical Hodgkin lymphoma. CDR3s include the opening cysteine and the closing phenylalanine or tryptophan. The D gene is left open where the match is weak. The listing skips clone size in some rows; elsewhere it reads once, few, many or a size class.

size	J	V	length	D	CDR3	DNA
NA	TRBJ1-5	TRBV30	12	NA	CAWSVDNQPQHF	TGTGCCTGGAGTGTAGACAATCAGCCCCAGCATTTT
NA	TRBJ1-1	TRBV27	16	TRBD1	CASSLRGGQAVTEAFF	TGTGCCAGCAGTTTAAGGGGGGGACAGGCAGTTACTGAAGCTTTCTTT
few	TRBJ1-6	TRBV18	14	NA	CASSQTGFDSPLHF	TGTGCCAGCTCACAAACAGGGTTCGATTCACCCCTCCACTTT
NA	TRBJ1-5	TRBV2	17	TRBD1	CASSLDPGQISNQPQHF	TGTGCCAGCAGCCTCGACCCGGGACAGATTAGCAATCAGCCCCAGCATTTT
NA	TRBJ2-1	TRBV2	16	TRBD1	CASSPPGQASYNEQFF	TGTGCCAGCAGTCCCCCGGGACAGGCCTCCTACAATGAGCAGTTCTTC
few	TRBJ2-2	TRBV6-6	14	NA	CASSQFLNTGELFF	TGTGCCAGCAGTCAATTTTTGAACACCGGGGAGCTGTTTTTT
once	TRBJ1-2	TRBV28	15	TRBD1	CASIPLGQGAGGYTF	TGTGCCAGCATACCCCTGGGACAGGGGGCCGGTGGCTACACCTTC
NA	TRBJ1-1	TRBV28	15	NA	CASSLAVLRSTEAFF	TGTGCCAGCAGCCTTGCCGTTCTTAGGTCCACTGAAGCTTTCTTT
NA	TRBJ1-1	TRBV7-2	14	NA	CASSQGRGIGEAFF	TGTGCCAGCAGTCAGGGACGGGGGATCGGCGAAGCTTTCTTT
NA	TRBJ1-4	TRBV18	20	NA	CASSLQSFPAPYPTNEKLFF	TGTGCCAGCTCACTACAGTCGTTCCCAGCCCCGTATCCAACTAATGAAAAACTGTTTTTT
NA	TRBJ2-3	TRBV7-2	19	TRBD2	CASSLGLAGGRLITDTQYF	TGTGCCAGCAGCTTAGGCCTAGCGGGGGGGCGGCTGATCACAGATACGCAGTATTTT
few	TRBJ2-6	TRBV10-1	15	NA	CASSEGSSGANVLTF	TGCGCCAGCAGTGAAGGTAGCTCTGGGGCCAACGTCCTGACTTTC
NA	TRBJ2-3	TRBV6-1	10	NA	CASNTDTQYF	TGTGCCAGCAATACAGATACGCAGTATTTT
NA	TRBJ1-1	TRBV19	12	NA	CASSRAAAEAFF	TGTGCCAGTAGTAGGGCCGCAGCCGAAGCTTTCTTT
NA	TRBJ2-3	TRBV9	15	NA	CASSVLAGLTDTQYF	TGTGCCAGCAGCGTACTGGCAGGGCTTACAGATACGCAGTATTTT
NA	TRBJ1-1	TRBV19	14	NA	CASSQTGGQNEAFF	TGTGCCAGTAGCCAAACGGGGGGCCAGAATGAAGCTTTCTTT
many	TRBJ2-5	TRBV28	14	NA	CASSFAGTQETQYF	TGTGCCAGCAGTTTTGCCGGGACACAAGAGACCCAGTACTTC
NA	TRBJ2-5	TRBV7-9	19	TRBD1	CASSLDSFGTDGEWDGQYF	TGTGCCAGCAGCTTAGATAGTTTCGGGACAGACGGAGAGTGGGATGGCCAGTACTTC
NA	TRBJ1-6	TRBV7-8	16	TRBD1	CASSATDRVYNSPLHF	TGTGCCAGCAGCGCTACCGACAGGGTCTATAATTCACCCCTCCACTTT
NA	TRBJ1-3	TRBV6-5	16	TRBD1	CASSSRQGAYGNTIYF	TGTGCCAGCAGTTCGCGACAGGGGGCTTATGGAAACACCATATATTTT
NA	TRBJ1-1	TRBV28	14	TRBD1	CASSPTGGRTEAFF	TGTGCCAGCAGCCCAACAGGGGGCAGGACTGAAGCTTTCTTT
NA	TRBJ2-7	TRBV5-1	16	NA	CASSLVPLAQTYEQYF	TGCGCCAGCAGCCTTGTTCCCCTAGCGCAGACCTACGAGCAGTACTTC
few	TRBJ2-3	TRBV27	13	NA	CASSPAGTDTQYF	TGTGCCAGCAGCCCGGCGGGCACAGATACGCAGTATTTT
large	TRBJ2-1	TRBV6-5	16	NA	CASSYSEEDTYNEQFF	TGTGCCAGCAGTTACTCAGAGGAGGACACCTACAATGAGCAGTTCTTC
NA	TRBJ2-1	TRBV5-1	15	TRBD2	CASSTGGSLDNEQFF	TGCGCCAGCAGCACCGGGGGGTCCCTCGACAATGAGCAGTTCTTC
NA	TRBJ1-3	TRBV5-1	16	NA	CASSLPGSAGGNTIYF	TGCGCCAGCAGCCTGCCGGGCTCTGCGGGGGGAAACACCATATATTTT
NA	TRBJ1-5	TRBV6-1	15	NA	CASSDPVLVNQPQHF	TGTGCCAGCAGTGATCCCGTACTGGTCAATCAGCCCCAGCATTTT
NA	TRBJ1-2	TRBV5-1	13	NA	CASNYEGLGGYTF	TGCGCCAGCAACTATGAGGGGCTTGGAGGCTACACCTTC
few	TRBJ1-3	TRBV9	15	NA	CASSVGSFSGNTIYF	TGTGCCAGCAGCGTAGGCTCGTTCTCTGGAAACACCATATATTTT
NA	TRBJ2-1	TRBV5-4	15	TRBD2	CASGKGEGPEGEQFF	TGTGCCAGCGGGAAAGGGGAGGGCCCTGAGGGTGAGCAGTTCTTC
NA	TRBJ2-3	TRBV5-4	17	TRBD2	CASSTGGAGVFTDTQYF	TGTGCCAGCAGTACGGGGGGAGCGGGAGTTTTTACAGATACGCAGTATTTT
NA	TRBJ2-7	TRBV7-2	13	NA	CASSPGLLAEQYF	TGTGCCAGCAGCCCGGGACTCCTCGCCGAGCAGTACTTC
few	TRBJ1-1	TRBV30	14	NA	CAWSLGQINTEAFF	TGTGCCTGGAGCTTAGGACAGATTAACACTGAAGCTTTCTTT
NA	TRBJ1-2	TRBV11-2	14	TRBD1	CASSPSTGFYGYTF	TGTGCCAGCAGCCCCTCGACAGGGTTCTATGGCTACACCTTC
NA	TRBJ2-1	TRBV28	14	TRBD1	CASSLDREGDEQFF	TGTGCCAGCAGTTTAGACAGGGAAGGGGATGAGCAGTTCTTC
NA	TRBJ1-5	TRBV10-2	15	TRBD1	CASSVTGQFNQPQHF	TGCGCCAGCAGTGTCACGGGACAGTTCAATCAGCCCCAGCATTTT
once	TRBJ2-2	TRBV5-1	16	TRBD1	CASSSGQGDSTGELFF	TGCGCCAGCAGCTCCGGACAGGGGGATAGCACCGGGGAGCTGTTTTTT
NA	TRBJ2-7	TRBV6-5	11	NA	CASTKGFVQYF	TGTGCCAGCACCAAGGGGTTTGTGCAGTACTTC
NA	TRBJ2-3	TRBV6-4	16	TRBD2	CASSPTSGGGADTQYF	TGTGCCAGCAGTCCGACTAGCGGGGGGGGCGCAGATACGCAGTATTTT
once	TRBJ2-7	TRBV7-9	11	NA	CASSLEGGRYF	TGTGCCAGCAGCTTAGAGGGGGGCAGGTACTTC
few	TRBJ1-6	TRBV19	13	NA	CASSIGADSPLHF	TGTGCCAGTAGTATCGGCGCGGATTCACCCCTCCACTTT
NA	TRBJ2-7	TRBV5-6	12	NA	CASSSRVGEQYF	TGTGCCAGCAGCAGCCGGGTGGGGGAGCAGTACTTC
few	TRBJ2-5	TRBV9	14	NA	CASSPTATGETQYF	TGTGCCAGCAGCCCGACCGCGACAGGAGAGACCCAGTACTTC
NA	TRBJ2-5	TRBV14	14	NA	CASSQDLGPSSQYF	TGTGCCAGCAGCCAAGATCTGGGACCCTCATCCCAGTACTTC
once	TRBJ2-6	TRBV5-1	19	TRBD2	CASSLERGGDPTGANVLTF	TGCGCCAGCAGCTTGGAACGGGGGGGCGACCCCACTGGGGCCAACGTCCTGACTTTC
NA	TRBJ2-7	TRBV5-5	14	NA	CASSPARPTSEQYF	TGTGCCAGCAGCCCGGCCAGACCGACCTCCGAGCAGTACTTC
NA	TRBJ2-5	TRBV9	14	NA	CASSVVASQETQYF	TGTGCCAGCAGCGTAGTTGCCTCCCAAGAGACCCAGTACTTC
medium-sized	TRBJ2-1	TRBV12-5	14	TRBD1	CASVGGQGYNEQFF	TGTGCTAGTGTGGGGGGACAGGGGTACAATGAGCAGTTCTTC
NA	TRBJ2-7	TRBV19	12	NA	CATGEVRGEQYF	TGTGCCACCGGGGAAGTTCGGGGCGAGCAGTACTTC
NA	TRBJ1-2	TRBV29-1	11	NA	CSVEGLLGYTF	TGCAGCGTTGAAGGGTTACTCGGCTACACCTTC
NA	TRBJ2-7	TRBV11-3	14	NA	CASSFSGADPQQYF	TGTGCCAGCAGCTTCAGCGGCGCGGATCCCCAGCAGTACTTC
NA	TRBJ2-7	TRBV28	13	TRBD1	CASTKDRFYEQYF	TGTGCCAGCACCAAGGACAGGTTCTACGAGCAGTACTTC
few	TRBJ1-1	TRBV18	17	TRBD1	CASSPTGADLMNTEAFF	TGTGCCAGCTCACCCACAGGGGCCGACTTGATGAACACTGAAGCTTTCTTT
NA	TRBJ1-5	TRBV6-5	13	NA	CASSPTAGQPQHF	TGTGCCAGCAGCCCCACAGCGGGGCAGCCCCAGCATTTT
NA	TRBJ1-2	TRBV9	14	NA	CASSVVPGLYGYTF	TGTGCCAGCAGCGTAGTACCGGGGCTCTATGGCTACACCTTC
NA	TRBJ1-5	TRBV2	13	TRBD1	CASSAGQEVAQHF	TGTGCCAGCAGTGCGGGACAGGAGGTAGCCCAGCATTTT